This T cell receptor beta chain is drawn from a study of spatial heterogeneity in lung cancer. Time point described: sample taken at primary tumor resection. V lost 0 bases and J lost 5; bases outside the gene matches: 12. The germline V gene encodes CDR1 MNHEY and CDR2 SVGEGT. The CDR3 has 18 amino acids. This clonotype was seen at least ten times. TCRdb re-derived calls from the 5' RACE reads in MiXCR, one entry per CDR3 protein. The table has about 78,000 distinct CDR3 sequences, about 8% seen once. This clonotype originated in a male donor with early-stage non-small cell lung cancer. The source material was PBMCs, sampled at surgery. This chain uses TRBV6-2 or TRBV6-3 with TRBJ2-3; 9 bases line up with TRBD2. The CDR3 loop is CASSYSRVASGTGDTQYF. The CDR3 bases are TGTGCCAGCAGTTACTCGAGAGTGGCTAGCGGGACGGGAGATACGCAGTATTTT.